Listed below are T cell receptor beta chains from one sample, sequenced in a study of blood T cell repertoires in COVID-19. Measured with immunoSEQ multiplex PCR; TCRdb has only the in-frame clones, and not every one. Of about 380,000 clones listed, 88% are singletons. Sequenced sample: PBMCs or T cells enriched from blood (not recorded which). All receptors derive from a woman younger than 30 who had recovered from COVID-19. Each CDR3 is given with its conserved first and last residue. Fields, in order: V gene, clone size, J gene, D gene, CDR3 protein, CDR3 DNA. D genes are given only for firm matches. Clone size, where shown, is once, few, many, or a class for clones that have expanded.

>TRBV5-1|-|TRBJ2-2|-
CASSVENTGELFF
TGCGCCAGCAGCGTAGAGAACACCGGGGAGCTGTTTTTT
>TRBV4-1|-|TRBJ1-5|-
CASSQGRGYSNQPQHF
TGCGCCAGCAGCCAAGGCAGGGGTTATAGCAATCAGCCCCAGCATTTT
>TRBV28|-|TRBJ1-5|TRBD1
CASSLLSRGDGQPQHF
TGTGCCAGCAGTTTATTAAGCAGGGGGGACGGTCAGCCCCAGCATTTT
>TRBV3-1/TRBV3-2|-|TRBJ1-1|-
CASSQTGLAFF
TGTGCCAGCAGCCAGACGGGTTTGGCTTTCTTT
>TRBV19|-|TRBJ2-7|TRBD2
CASTSRTSGAFYEQYF
TGTGCCAGTACCTCCCGAACTAGCGGGGCCTTCTACGAGCAGTACTTC
>TRBV5-1|once|TRBJ1-6|-
CASSLEGIPPLHF
TGCGCCAGCAGCTTGGAGGGGATACCACCCCTCCACTTT
>TRBV7-8|-|TRBJ2-3|TRBD2
CASSLARISGGVADTQYF
TGTGCCAGCAGCTTAGCGCGAATTAGCGGGGGGGTAGCAGATACGCAGTATTTT
>TRBV4-1|-|TRBJ1-3|-
CASSLKGGLGSSGNTIYF
TGCGCCAGCAGCCTCAAGGGGGGGCTCGGATCCTCTGGAAACACCATATATTTT
>TRBV15|-|TRBJ1-1|TRBD1
CATSRESLTGGGEAFF
TGTGCCACCAGCAGAGAATCCCTGACAGGGGGCGGTGAAGCTTTCTTT
>TRBV5-1|-|TRBJ1-3|-
CASSLPGGRSGNTIYF
TGCGCCAGCAGCTTGCCGGGGGGGCGATCTGGAAACACCATATATTTT
>TRBV11-1|-|TRBJ1-6|TRBD1
CASSLLTGQYNSPLHF
TGTGCCAGCAGCTTATTGACGGGACAGTATAATTCACCCCTCCACTTT
>TRBV7-9|-|TRBJ1-5|TRBD1
CASSSDREKNQPQHF
TGTGCCAGCAGCTCCGACAGGGAGAAGAATCAGCCCCAGCATTTT
>TRBV6-4|-|TRBJ2-2|-
CASSEKGRTGELFF
TGTGCCAGCAGTGAAAAGGGGCGGACCGGGGAGCTGTTTTTT
>TRBV5-1|-|TRBJ1-5|-
CASSGGFGNQPQHF
TGCGCCAGCAGCGGCGGGTTTGGCAATCAGCCCCAGCATTTT
>TRBV15|-|TRBJ1-5|TRBD1
CATSSDRGGNQPQHF
TGTGCCACCAGCTCCGACAGGGGCGGGAATCAGCCCCAGCATTTT
>TRBV20-1|-|TRBJ1-3|-
CSASTVLSGNTIYF
TGCAGTGCTAGTACTGTCCTCTCTGGAAACACCATATATTTT
>TRBV5-6|-|TRBJ2-7|TRBD1
CASRRTGVYEQYF
TGTGCCAGCAGACGGACAGGGGTCTACGAGCAGTACTTC
>TRBV11-3|-|TRBJ2-2|-
CASSPSSRGVTGELFF
TGTGCCAGCAGCCCCTCATCCAGGGGGGTCACCGGGGAGCTGTTTTTT
>TRBV7-6|-|TRBJ1-3|-
CASSLGTSYDGNTIYF
TGTGCCAGCAGCTTAGGGACTTCCTACGATGGAAACACCATATATTTT
>TRBV12-3/TRBV12-4|-|TRBJ1-6|-
CASSFSYNSPLHF
TGTGCCAGCAGTTTTAGCTATAATTCACCCCTCCACTTT
>TRBV7-2|-|TRBJ1-1|-
CASSLQGGGTEAFF
TGTGCCAGCAGCCTACAGGGTGGCGGCACTGAAGCTTTCTTT
>TRBV30|-|TRBJ1-2|-
CAWTTDSPSSLYGYTF
TGTGCCTGGACTACGGACAGCCCTTCCTCCCTTTATGGCTACACCTTC
>TRBV6-2/TRBV6-3|-|TRBJ1-5|TRBD1
CASSIDRGLSRINQPQHF
TGTGCCAGCAGCATCGACAGGGGGCTCTCGAGGATCAATCAGCCCCAGCATTTT
>TRBV13|once|TRBJ2-3|-
CASSLDSQGGTDTQYF
TGTGCCAGCAGCTTAGACAGCCAAGGGGGCACAGATACGCAGTATTTT
>TRBV5-1|-|TRBJ2-1|TRBD2
CASSLGLAGISEQFF
TGCGCCAGCAGCTTGGGACTAGCGGGGATCAGTGAGCAGTTCTTC
>TRBV11-2|-|TRBJ1-2|-
CASSLEATDYGYTF
TGTGCCAGCAGCTTAGAAGCGACAGACTATGGCTACACCTTC
>TRBV19|-|TRBJ1-5|-
CASSIRETGNQPQHF
TGTGCCAGTAGTATAAGAGAAACCGGCAATCAGCCCCAGCATTTT
>TRBV10-3|-|TRBJ2-7|TRBD1
CAISEGQGYEQYF
TGTGCCATCAGTGAGGGACAGGGCTACGAGCAGTACTTC
>TRBV2|-|TRBJ2-5|TRBD2
CASSEARGGPETQYF
TGTGCCAGCAGTGAAGCGCGGGGGGGCCCGGAGACCCAGTACTTC
>TRBV9|once|TRBJ1-4|-
CASSIDTRGEKLFF
TGTGCCAGCAGTATAGACACACGGGGTGAAAAACTGTTTTTT
>TRBV5-1|-|TRBJ1-1|-
CASSFGENTEAFF
TGCGCCAGCAGCTTCGGAGAGAACACTGAAGCTTTCTTT
>TRBV9|-|TRBJ1-2|TRBD1
CASSPDRGLSGYTF
TGTGCCAGCAGCCCAGACAGGGGTTTATCTGGCTACACCTTC
>TRBV28|-|TRBJ1-3|TRBD1
CASSSGTVSGNTIYF
TGTGCCAGCAGTTCCGGGACAGTCTCTGGAAACACCATATATTTT
>TRBV7-3|-|TRBJ2-3|TRBD2
CASSYSGANTDTQYF
TGTGCCAGCAGTTATAGCGGGGCTAACACAGATACGCAGTATTTT
>TRBV6-5|once|TRBJ1-1|TRBD1
CASSPGGTEAFF
TGTGCCAGCAGCCCAGGGGGAACTGAAGCTTTCTTT